The 20 T cell receptor beta chains listed next were all sequenced from one sample in a study of beta chain features in type 1 diabetes. Study-level points and caveats: Shorter TCRB CDR3s, moderately but significantly so, were found in Type 1 diabetes patients in all four CD4+ subsets.

The antigens these receptors bind are not known. Since all of the isolated RNA was reverse transcribed, expressed TCRB transcripts were what got sequenced. Data came from immunoSEQ multiplex PCR; TCRdb stores just in-frame clones and leaves some out. This table has about 150,000 clones, around 9% appearing once. Sequences were obtained from central memory CD4+ T cells from blood. These receptors originate from a woman in her twenties or thirties with type 1 diabetes.

The chain links TRBV10-3 to TRBJ2-7; maybe TRBD2 (6 bases). The CDR3 is 16 amino acids. The germline CDR1 and CDR2 sequences are ENHRY and SYGVKD. Trimming pared 0 bases from V and 3 bases from J, leaving 15 bases between. CDR3 protein: CAISESTGANGYEQYF. The CDR3 region has the DNA TGTGCCATCAGTGAGTCGACGGGAGCCAACGGCTACGAGCAGTACTTC.

This clone has a handful of counts. The chain employs TRBV30 and TRBJ1-5, with a tentative D call TRBD1 (5 bases). The CDR3 spans 13 residues. V lost 0 bases, J lost 7 bases, and 10 bases lay in between. Germline V gene sequence: CDR1 GTSNPN, CDR2 SVGIG (reference sequence). The CDR3 loop reads CAWSVGGRQPQHF. CDR3 DNA sequence: TGTGCCTGGAGTGTTGGGGGGAGGCAGCCCCAGCATTTT. The entire variable domain, with the rest obtained from reference TRBV30 and TRBJ1-5, is as follows: SQTIHQWPATLVQPVGSPLSLECTVEGTSNPNLYWYRQAAGRGLQLLFYSVGIGQISSEVPQNLSASRPQDRQFILSSKKLLLSDSGFYLCAWSVGGRQPQHFGDGTRLSIL.

The chain carries TRBV5-1 and TRBJ2-5, with 8 bases identical to TRBD2. CDR1 and CDR2 (germline): SGHRS, YFSETQ. This CDR3 region has 15 residues. Trimming at V came to 1 base and at J to 5 bases, leaving 7 bases not matched to a gene. The CDR3 DNA sequence: TGCGCCAGCAGCTTGACGGGAGGGATACAGGAGACCCAGTACTTC. It is translated as CASSLTGGIQETQYF.

This clone has more than one count but fewer than ten. This chain connects TRBV18 to TRBJ2-1, with TRBD2 matching over 8 bases. Germline V CDR1 and CDR2: KGHSH, LQKENI. CDR3 size: 14 residues. With V trimmed by 4 bases and J by 7 bases, 6 bases remained unmatched. This CDR3 reads CASSQTGTRNEQFF. The CDR3 DNA follows: TGTGCCAGCTCACAGACCGGGACTAGAAATGAGCAGTTCTTC.

The rearrangement joins TRBV7-3 to TRBJ2-2, with D perhaps TRBD1 (6 bases). Trimming removed 5 bases at V and 0 bases at J, with 16 bases between. This CDR3 contains 17 residues. From germline, CDR1 is SGHTA and CDR2 FQGTGA. This chain's CDR3 is CASSPTRDTANTGELFF. In DNA, the CDR3 is TGTGCCAGCAGCCCTACCCGGGACACCGCGAACACCGGGGAGCTGTTTTTT.

V is TRBV29-1 and J is TRBJ1-4; 9 bases map to TRBD1. Germline CDR1 reads SQVTM; CDR2 reads ANQGSEA. The length of the CDR3 is 12 residues. The ends lost 8 bases at V and 7 bases at J; junction bases unmatched: 5. CDR3 protein: CSTKDRGEKLFF. The CDR3 nucleotides read TGCAGCACCAAGGACAGGGGTGAAAAACTGTTTTTT.

The chain has TRBV7-2 and TRBJ1-2; the D gene is possibly TRBD1 (5 bases). The CDR3 sequence is 14 residues long. V lost 5 bases to trimming and J lost 2 bases, with 12 bases between them. CDR1 is SGHTA, CDR2 FQGNSA, per germline. CDR3 sequence reads: CASSTTGVNYGYTF. The DNA for the CDR3 is TGTGCCAGCAGCACCACAGGAGTGAACTATGGCTACACCTTC.

This clone was seen more than once but under ten times. The DNA of the CDR3 is TGTGCTAGTCTGGACAGGGGGTACACTGAAGCTTTCTTT. Protein: CASLDRGYTEAFF. The gene calls are TRBV12-5 and TRBJ1-1; 10 bases align to TRBD1. The germline V gene encodes CDR1 LGHNT and CDR2 FRNRAP. V gave up 8 bases and J gave up 3 bases; unmatched junction bases: 3. The CDR3 consists of 13 residues.

The CDR3 region has the DNA TGTGCCAGCGTCGGACTAGCGGGAGCCTACGAGCAGTACTTC. This codes for CASVGLAGAYEQYF. The gene calls are TRBV2 and TRBJ2-7, with 13 bases fitting TRBD2. Trimming at V came to 8 bases and at J to 2 bases, leaving 3 bases not matched to a gene. Germline values: CDR1 SNHLY, CDR2 FYNNEI. The CDR3 totals 14 residues.

Comment on this clone: The sample carries other DNA sequences with the same CDR3. The chain uses TRBV6-5 and TRBJ2-7; 14 nucleotides agree with TRBD2. The CDR3 loop spans 16 amino acids. Germline assignment: CDR1 MNHEY and CDR2 SVGAGI. The V and J ends lost 0 bases and 2 bases, in that order; junction bases with no gene match: 0. The CDR3 sequence: CASSYSGLAGAYEQYF. CDR3 nucleotide sequence: TGTGCCAGCAGTTACTCGGGACTAGCGGGAGCCTACGAGCAGTACTTC.

This chain connects TRBV5-6 to TRBJ1-2, with TRBD1 matching 8 bases. Trimming cost V 6 bases and J 5 bases; bases outside gene matches: 6. Germline values: CDR1 SGHDT, CDR2 YYEEEE. The length of the CDR3 is 13 residues. The DNA of the CDR3 is TGTGCCAGCAAAGGCAGGGGGCTTTATGGCTACACCTTC. Translation: CASKGRGLYGYTF.

The genes are TRBV19 and TRBJ1-1, with TRBD1 identical over 7 bases. V shed 2 bases and J 9 bases; nucleotides not matched to a gene: 3. CDR1 LNHDA and CDR2 SQIVND come from the germline V gene (reference sequence). The CDR3 consists of 12 residues. The CDR3 DNA reads TGTGCCAGTAGTATAAGGGACAGCCAAGCTTTCTTT. Translated: CASSIRDSQAFF.

There are a few counts of this clone. The rearrangement uses TRBV7-9 and TRBJ1-1; D is unclear. The CDR3 sequence is 12 residues long. Trimming shortened V by 5 bases and J by 0 bases, and 4 bases separated the two germline ends. The V gene's germline CDR1 is SEHNR and CDR2 FQNEAQ (reference sequence). The CDR3 DNA follows: TGTGCCAGCAGCCCGTTGAACACTGAAGCTTTCTTT. Translating it yields CASSPLNTEAFF.

A few counts support this clone. CDR3 in amino acids: CASSDSRGETQYF. The DNA for the CDR3 is TGTGCCAGCAGTGACTCCAGGGGTGAGACCCAGTACTTC. The chain couples TRBV6-4 to TRBJ2-5; TRBD1 might be the D (6 bases). Per germline, CDR1 MRHNA and CDR2 SNTAGT. The V end was cut by 0 bases, the J end by 5 bases, with 7 bases between. The CDR3 is 13 amino acids.

The CDR3 DNA reads TGTGCCAGCAGCTTTATGGGACAGTACAATGAGCAGTTCTTC. Residues: CASSFMGQYNEQFF. The V and J genes are TRBV5-4 and TRBJ2-1; the match to TRBD1 covers 7 bases. Trimming took 2 bases from V and 4 from J; bases not matched to a gene: 3. This CDR3 region has 14 residues. Germline V gives CDR1 SGHNT, CDR2 YYREEE (reference sequence). The variable domain in full, with the rest retrieved from reference TRBV5-4 and TRBJ2-1, is ETGVTQSPTHLIKTRGQQVTLRCSSQSGHNTVSWYQQALGQGPQFIFQYYREEENGRGNFPPRFSGLQFPNYSSELNVNALELDDSALYLCASSFMGQYNEQFFGPGTRLTVL.

This sequence joins TRBV9 and TRBJ2-6, with 9 bases identical to TRBD1. V was pared by 4 bases and J by 1 base, with 3 bases of the junction left unmatched. The CDR3 runs 16 residues. Per the germline V gene, CDR1 is SGDLS and CDR2 is YYNGEE. CDR3 coding DNA: TGTGCCAGCAGCCCACAGGGGGCATCTGGGGCCAACGTCCTGACTTTC. Translation: CASSPQGASGANVLTF.

This clone was found a few times. V and J are TRBV28 and TRBJ2-7; a weak D match, TRBD2 (6 bases). The ends were cut back, 8 bases at V and 4 bases at J, with 15 bases in the middle. Germline CDR1 reads MDHEN; CDR2 reads SYDVKM. There are 13 residues in the CDR3. The CDR3 nucleotides are TGTGCCAGCCGCGGAATGGGGGGATACGAGCAGTACTTC. Translated: CASRGMGGYEQYF.

The V gene is TRBV14, the J gene TRBJ2-1, with D perhaps matching TRBD2 (6 bases). The CDR3 length is 13 residues. Germline loops: CDR1 SGHDN, CDR2 FVKESK. The V end was cut by 0 bases, the J end by 15 bases, with 15 bases between. CDR3 nucleotides: TGTGCCAGCAGCCAAGATCGGGGATGGAGGGGGTTCTTC. It specifies CASSQDRGWRGFF.

The table lists this clone with a few counts. The V gene is TRBV18, the J gene TRBJ2-5; D not resolved. Germline assignment: CDR1 KGHSH and CDR2 LQKENI. The CDR3 spans 14 residues. The germline V and J ends were trimmed by 4 bases and 0 bases, with 9 bases remaining between them. Here the CDR3 reads CASSRGLNQETQYF. The CDR3 DNA follows: TGTGCCAGCTCACGCGGCTTAAACCAAGAGACCCAGTACTTC. Full variable domain (outside the CDR3, taken from reference TRBV18 and TRBJ2-5): NAGVMQNPRHLVRRRGQEARLRCSPMKGHSHVYWYRQLPEEGLKFMVYLQKENIIDESGMPKERFSAEFPKEGPSILRIQQVVRGDSAAYFCASSRGLNQETQYFGPGTRLLVL.

This clone has only a few counts. This sample includes further DNA sequences coding for the same CDR3. This rearrangement joins TRBV5-1 to TRBJ1-2, with D tentatively TRBD1 (5 bases). Germline V lookup: CDR1 SGHRS, CDR2 YFSETQ. This CDR3 comprises 13 residues. V lost 0 bases and J 8 bases, leaving 11 bases between the germline ends. CDR3: CASSLGQGDGYTF. The CDR3 coding sequence is TGCGCCAGCAGCTTGGGTCAGGGTGACGGCTACACCTTC.